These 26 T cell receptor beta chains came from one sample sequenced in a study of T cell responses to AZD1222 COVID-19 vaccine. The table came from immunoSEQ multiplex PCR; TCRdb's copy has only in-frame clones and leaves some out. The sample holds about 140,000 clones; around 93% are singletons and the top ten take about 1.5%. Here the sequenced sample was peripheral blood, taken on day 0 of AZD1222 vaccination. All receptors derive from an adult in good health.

CDR3 loop: CASGSDRSYGYTF. The CDR3 coding sequence is TGTGCTAGTGGCTCGGACAGGTCCTATGGCTACACCTTC. The chain combines TRBV12-5 with TRBJ1-2, with TRBD1 identical over 7 bases. This CDR3 region has 13 residues. Looked up from germline, CDR1 is LGHNT and CDR2 is FRNRAP. The V segment lost 6 bases and the J segment 4 bases; nucleotides outside the gene matches: 5. Full variable domain (remainder filled in from reference TRBV12-5 and TRBJ1-2): DARVTQTPRHKVTEMGQEVTMRCQPILGHNTVFWYRQTMMQGLELLAYFRNRAPLDDSGMPKDRFSAEMPDATLATLKIQPSEPRDSAVYFCASGSDRSYGYTFGSGTRLTVV.

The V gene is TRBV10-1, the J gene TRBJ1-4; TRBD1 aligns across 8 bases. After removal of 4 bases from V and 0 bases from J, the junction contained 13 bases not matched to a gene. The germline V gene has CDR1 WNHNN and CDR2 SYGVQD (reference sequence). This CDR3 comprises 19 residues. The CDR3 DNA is TGCGCCAGCAGTGTTACCTTAGGACAGGGAAGGGCAACTAATGAAAAACTGTTTTTT. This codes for CASSVTLGQGRATNEKLFF.

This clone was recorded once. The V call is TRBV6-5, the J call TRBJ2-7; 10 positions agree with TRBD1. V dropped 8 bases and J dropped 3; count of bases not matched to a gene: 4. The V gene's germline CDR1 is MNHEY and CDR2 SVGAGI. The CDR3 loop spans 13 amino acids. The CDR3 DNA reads TGTGCCAGCGGCCGGGACAGGGGCTACGAGCAGTACTTC. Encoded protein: CASGRDRGYEQYF.

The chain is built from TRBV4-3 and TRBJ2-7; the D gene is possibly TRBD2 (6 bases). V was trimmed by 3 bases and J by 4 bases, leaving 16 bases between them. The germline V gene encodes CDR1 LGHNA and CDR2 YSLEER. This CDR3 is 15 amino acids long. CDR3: CASSHLRDSDYEQYF. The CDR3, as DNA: TGCGCCAGCAGCCATCTCCGGGACTCTGATTACGAGCAGTACTTC.

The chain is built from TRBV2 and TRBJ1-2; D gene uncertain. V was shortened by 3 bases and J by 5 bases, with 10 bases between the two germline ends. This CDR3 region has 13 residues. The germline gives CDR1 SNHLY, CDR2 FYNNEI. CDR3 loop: CASSDSSGYGYTF. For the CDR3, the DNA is TGTGCCAGCAGTGACTCGTCTGGATATGGCTACACCTTC.

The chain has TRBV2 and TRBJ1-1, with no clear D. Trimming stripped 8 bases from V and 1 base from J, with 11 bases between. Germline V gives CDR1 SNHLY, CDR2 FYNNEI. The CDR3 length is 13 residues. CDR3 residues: CASEVAPNTEAFF. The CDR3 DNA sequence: TGTGCCAGCGAAGTGGCCCCGAACACTGAAGCTTTCTTT.

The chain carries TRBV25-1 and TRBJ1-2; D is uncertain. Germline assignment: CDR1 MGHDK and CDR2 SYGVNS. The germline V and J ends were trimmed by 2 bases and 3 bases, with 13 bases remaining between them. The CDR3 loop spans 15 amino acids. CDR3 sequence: CASSEGLGRYYGYTF. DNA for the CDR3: TGTGCCAGCAGTGAAGGGCTGGGCCGGTACTATGGCTACACCTTC.

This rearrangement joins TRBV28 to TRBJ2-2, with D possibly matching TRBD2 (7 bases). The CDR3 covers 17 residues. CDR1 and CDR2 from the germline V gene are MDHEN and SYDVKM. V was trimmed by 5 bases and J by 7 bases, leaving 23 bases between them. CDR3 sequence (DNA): TGTGCCAGCAGTCAACCACAGGGAGGGTGGGATTTCGGGGAGCTGTTTTTT. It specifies CASSQPQGGWDFGELFF.

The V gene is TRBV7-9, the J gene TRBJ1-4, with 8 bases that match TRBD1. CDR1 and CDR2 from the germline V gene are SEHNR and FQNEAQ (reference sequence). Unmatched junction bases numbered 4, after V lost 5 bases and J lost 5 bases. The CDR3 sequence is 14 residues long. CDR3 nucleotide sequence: TGTGCCAGCAGCAAAGACAGGGGAAATGAAAAACTGTTTTTT. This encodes CASSKDRGNEKLFF.

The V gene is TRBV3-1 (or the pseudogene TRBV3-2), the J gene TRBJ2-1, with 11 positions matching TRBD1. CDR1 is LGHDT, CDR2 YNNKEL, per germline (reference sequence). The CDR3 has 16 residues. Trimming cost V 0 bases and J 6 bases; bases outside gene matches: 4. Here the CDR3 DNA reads TGTGCCAGCAGCCAAGAAGCCGGGACAGGGGGCAATGAGCAGTTCTTC. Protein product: CASSQEAGTGGNEQFF.

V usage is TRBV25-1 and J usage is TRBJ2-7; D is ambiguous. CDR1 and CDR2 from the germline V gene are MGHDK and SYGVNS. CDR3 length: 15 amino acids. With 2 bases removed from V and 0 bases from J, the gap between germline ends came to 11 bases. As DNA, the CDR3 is TGTGCCAGCAGTGAAGAAGGTGGATACTCCTACGAGCAGTACTTC. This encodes CASSEEGGYSYEQYF.

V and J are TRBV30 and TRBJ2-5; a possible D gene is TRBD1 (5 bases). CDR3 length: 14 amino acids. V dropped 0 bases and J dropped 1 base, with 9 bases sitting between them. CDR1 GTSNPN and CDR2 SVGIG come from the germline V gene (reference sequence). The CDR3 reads CAWSVFQGQETQYF. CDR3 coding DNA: TGTGCCTGGAGTGTATTTCAGGGCCAAGAGACCCAGTACTTC.

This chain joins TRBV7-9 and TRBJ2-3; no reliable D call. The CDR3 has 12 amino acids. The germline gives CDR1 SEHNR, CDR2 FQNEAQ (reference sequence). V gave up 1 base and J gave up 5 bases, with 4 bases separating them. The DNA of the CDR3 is TGTGCCAGCAGCTTAGGAAAAGATACGCAGTATTTT. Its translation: CASSLGKDTQYF. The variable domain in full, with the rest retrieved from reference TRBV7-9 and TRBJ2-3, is DTGVSQNPRHKITKRGQNVTFRCDPISEHNRLYWYRQTLGQGPEFLTYFQNEAQLEKSRLLSDRFSAERPKGSFSTLEIQRTEQGDSAMYLCASSLGKDTQYFGPGTRLTVL.

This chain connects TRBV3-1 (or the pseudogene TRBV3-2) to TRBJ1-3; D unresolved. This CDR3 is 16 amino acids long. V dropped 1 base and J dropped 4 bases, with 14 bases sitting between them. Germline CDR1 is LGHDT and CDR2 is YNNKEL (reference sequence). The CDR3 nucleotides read TGTGCCAGCAGCCAAGCCGAACGCAGGCTCGGAAACACCATATATTTT. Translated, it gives CASSQAERRLGNTIYF.

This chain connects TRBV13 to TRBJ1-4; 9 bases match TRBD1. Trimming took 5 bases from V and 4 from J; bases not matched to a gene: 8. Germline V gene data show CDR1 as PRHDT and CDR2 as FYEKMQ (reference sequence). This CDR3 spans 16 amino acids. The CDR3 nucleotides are TGTGCCAGCAGCCTGGGACAGGGACTTAATAATGAAAAACTGTTTTTT. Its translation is CASSLGQGLNNEKLFF. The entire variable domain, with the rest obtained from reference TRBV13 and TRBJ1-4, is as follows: AAGVIQSPRHLIKEKRETATLKCYPIPRHDTVYWYQQGPGQDPQFLISFYEKMQSDKGSIPDRFSAQQFSDYHSELNMSSLELGDSALYFCASSLGQGLNNEKLFFGSGTQLSVL.

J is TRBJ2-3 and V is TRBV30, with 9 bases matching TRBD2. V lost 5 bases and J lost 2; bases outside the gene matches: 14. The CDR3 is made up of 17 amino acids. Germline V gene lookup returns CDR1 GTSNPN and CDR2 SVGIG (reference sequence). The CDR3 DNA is TGTGCCTGGGCTTTGGGTTTTAGCGGGGGCCTCACAGATACGCAGTATTTT. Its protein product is CAWALGFSGGLTDTQYF.

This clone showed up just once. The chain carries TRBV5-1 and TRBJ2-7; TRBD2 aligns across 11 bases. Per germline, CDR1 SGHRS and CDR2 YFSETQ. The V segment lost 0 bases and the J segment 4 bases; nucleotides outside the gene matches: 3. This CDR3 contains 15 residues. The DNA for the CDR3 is TGCGCCAGCAGCTTGGCCCCTAGCGGGGGGTACGAGCAGTACTTC. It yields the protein CASSLAPSGGYEQYF. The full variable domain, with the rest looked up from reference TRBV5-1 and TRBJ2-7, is KAGVTQTPRYLIKTRGQQVTLSCSPISGHRSVSWYQQTPGQGLQFLFEYFSETQRNKGNFPGRFSGRQFSNSRSEMNVSTLELGDSALYLCASSLAPSGGYEQYFGPGTRLTVT.

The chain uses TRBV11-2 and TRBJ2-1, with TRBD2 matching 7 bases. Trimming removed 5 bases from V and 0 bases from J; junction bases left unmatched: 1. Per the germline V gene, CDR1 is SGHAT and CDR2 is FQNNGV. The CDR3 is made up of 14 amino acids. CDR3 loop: CASSGTISYNEQFF. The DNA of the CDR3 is TGTGCCAGCAGCGGGACTATCTCCTACAATGAGCAGTTCTTC.

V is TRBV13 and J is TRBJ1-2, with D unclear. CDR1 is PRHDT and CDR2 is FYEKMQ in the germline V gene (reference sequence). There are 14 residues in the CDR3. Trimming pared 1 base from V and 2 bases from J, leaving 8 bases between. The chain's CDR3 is CASSLAGENYGYTF. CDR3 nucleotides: TGTGCCAGCAGCTTAGCCGGGGAAAACTATGGCTACACCTTC.

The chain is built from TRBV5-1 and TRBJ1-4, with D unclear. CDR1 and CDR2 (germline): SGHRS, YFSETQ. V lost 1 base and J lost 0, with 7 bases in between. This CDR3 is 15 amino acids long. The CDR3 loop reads CASSLSGTTNEKLFF. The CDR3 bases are TGCGCCAGCAGCTTGTCGGGTACAACTAATGAAAAACTGTTTTTT.

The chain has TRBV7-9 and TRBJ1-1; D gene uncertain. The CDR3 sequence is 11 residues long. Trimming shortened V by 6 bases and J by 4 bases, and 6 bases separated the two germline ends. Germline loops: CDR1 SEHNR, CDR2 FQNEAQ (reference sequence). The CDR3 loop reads CASSPPTEAFF. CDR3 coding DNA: TGTGCCAGCAGTCCACCCACTGAAGCTTTCTTT.

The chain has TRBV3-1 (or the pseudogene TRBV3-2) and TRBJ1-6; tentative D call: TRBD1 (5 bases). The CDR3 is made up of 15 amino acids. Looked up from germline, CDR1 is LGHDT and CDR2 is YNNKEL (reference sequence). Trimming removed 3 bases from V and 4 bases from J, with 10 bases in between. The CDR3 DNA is TGTGCCAGCAGCCACGGGACGAATTATAATTCACCCCTCCACTTT. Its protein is CASSHGTNYNSPLHF.

The CDR3 protein is CASSENGTGGIYSNQPQHF. For the CDR3, the DNA is TGTGCCAGCAGTGAAAACGGGACAGGGGGAATCTATAGCAATCAGCCCCAGCATTTT. This rearrangement joins TRBV2 to TRBJ1-5, with TRBD1 identical over 11 bases. Looked up from germline, CDR1 is SNHLY and CDR2 is FYNNEI. With V trimmed by 2 bases and J by 0 bases, 9 bases remained unmatched. The CDR3 runs to 19 residues.

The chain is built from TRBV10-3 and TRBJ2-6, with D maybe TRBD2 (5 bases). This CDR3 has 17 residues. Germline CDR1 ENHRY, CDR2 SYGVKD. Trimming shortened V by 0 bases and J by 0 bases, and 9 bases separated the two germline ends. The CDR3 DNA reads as TGTGCCATCAGTGAGTCGAGGACTGCCTCTGGGGCCAACGTCCTGACTTTC. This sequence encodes CAISESRTASGANVLTF.

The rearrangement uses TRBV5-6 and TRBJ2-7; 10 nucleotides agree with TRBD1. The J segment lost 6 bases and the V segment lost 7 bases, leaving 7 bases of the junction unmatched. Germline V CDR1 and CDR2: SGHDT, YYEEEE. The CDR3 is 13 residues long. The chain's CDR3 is CASGGQGNREQYF. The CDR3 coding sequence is TGTGCCAGCGGGGGACAGGGGAATCGCGAGCAGTACTTC.

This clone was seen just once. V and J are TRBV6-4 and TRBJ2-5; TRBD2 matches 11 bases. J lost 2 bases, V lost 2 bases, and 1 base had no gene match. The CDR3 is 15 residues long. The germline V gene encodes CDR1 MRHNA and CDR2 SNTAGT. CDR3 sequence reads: CASSDGTSGQETQYF. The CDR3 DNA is TGTGCCAGCAGTGACGGGACTAGCGGACAAGAGACCCAGTACTTC.